The rows below give T cell receptor beta chains drawn from one sample of a study of follicular helper T cells after annual influenza vaccination. TCRdb's copy holds only in-frame clones and misses some; the assay was immunoSEQ multiplex PCR. The data show nearly 9,000 clones, 83% seen once. Specimen: CXCR5+ CD38- circulating T follicular helper cells from blood, collected 7 days after influenza vaccination. These receptors all stem from an adult who received the influenza vaccine. CDR3s include the opening cysteine and the closing phenylalanine or tryptophan. The D gene is left open where the match is weak. Size values are once, few and many counts, or a class for expanded clones, and some rows have none.

CDR3nt | CDR3aa | j_gene | abundance | v_gene | len | d_gene
TGTGCCAGCAGTTTATCCCCTACCTACAATGAGCAGTTCTTC | CASSLSPTYNEQFF | TRBJ2-1 | . | TRBV27 | 14 | .
TGTGCCAGTAGGACAGGGGGCGTAGATACGCAGTATTTT | CASRTGGVDTQYF | TRBJ2-3 | . | TRBV13 | 13 | TRBD1
TGTGCCAGCAGCTTAATAGGTCGTAATGAGCAGTTCTTC | CASSLIGRNEQFF | TRBJ2-1 | . | TRBV7-9 | 13 | .
TGCAGCATTATTGCGTCCGGACAAGAGACCCAGTACTTC | CSIIASGQETQYF | TRBJ2-5 | . | TRBV29-1 | 13 | .
TGTGCCAGTAGTAGAGTGGGGATGGGCCGAGGGGTCAATGAGCAGTTCTTC | CASSRVGMGRGVNEQFF | TRBJ2-1 | once | TRBV19 | 17 | .
TGTGCCAGCAGCGATAGGGGACAGGGGAGTAAAACCGGGGAGCTGTTTTTT | CASSDRGQGSKTGELFF | TRBJ2-2 | . | TRBV7-8 | 17 | TRBD1
TGCAGTGCTACTAGGTTCGACATTCAGTACTTC | CSATRFDIQYF | TRBJ2-4 | . | TRBV20-1 | 11 | .
TGTGCCAGCAGCAACAAGCGGGGGGCTGGCGGGGATACGCAGTATTTT | CASSNKRGAGGDTQYF | TRBJ2-3 | . | TRBV7-2 | 16 | TRBD2
TGTGCCAGCATCAGCGGGGGAAACAATGAGCAGTTCTTC | CASISGGNNEQFF | TRBJ2-1 | once | TRBV6-5 | 13 | TRBD2
TGTGCCAGCAGCTCAACACAGGGGTGGCAGCCCCAGCATTTT | CASSSTQGWQPQHF | TRBJ1-5 | . | TRBV7-8 | 14 | TRBD1
TGTGCCAGTTCACCCCAAGGGGGGGGACAGACCCAGTACTTC | CASSPQGGGQTQYF | TRBJ2-5 | . | TRBV28 | 14 | .
TGTGCCAGCTGTTTCGGACTGGAAGCTTTCTTT | CASCFGLEAFF | TRBJ1-1 | . | TRBV28 | 11 | .
TGCGCCAGCAGCCAAGGTTCATGGCGGCGGGCTATGGGCTACACCTTC | CASSQGSWRRAMGYTF | TRBJ1-2 | . | TRBV4-3 | 16 | .
TGTGCCAGCAGCTATGGGGGAGGCACAGATACGCAGTATTTT | CASSYGGGTDTQYF | TRBJ2-3 | . | TRBV7-2 | 14 | .
TGTGCCAGCAGCTTAGCATGGGGGTACACTGAAGCTTTCTTT | CASSLAWGYTEAFF | TRBJ1-1 | . | TRBV7-2 | 14 | .
TGTGCCAGTAGTATAGATGCTGCAACTAATGAAAAACTGTTTTTT | CASSIDAATNEKLFF | TRBJ1-4 | . | TRBV19 | 15 | .
TGCAGCGTTCCCCGGGGAGGGAGTGACGAGCAGTACTTC | CSVPRGGSDEQYF | TRBJ2-7 | . | TRBV29-1 | 13 | TRBD2
TGTGCCAGCAGCCCCGACATTACTGGAAACACCATATATTTT | CASSPDITGNTIYF | TRBJ1-3 | . | TRBV6-5 | 14 | .
TGTGCCAGCAGCCAACAAGAGACCCAGTACTTC | CASSQQETQYF | TRBJ2-5 | once | TRBV2 | 11 | .
TGTGCCAGTAACAGGGGGCTGGTGTTGGAGACTGAAGCTTTCTTT | CASNRGLVLETEAFF | TRBJ1-1 | few | TRBV19 | 15 | TRBD1
TGTGCCAGCAGCGTAGACTACCGGACCTACGAGCAGTACTTC | CASSVDYRTYEQYF | TRBJ2-7 | few | TRBV9 | 14 | .
TGTGCCAGCAGCTTACTAGAAGAGACCCAGTACTTC | CASSLLEETQYF | TRBJ2-5 | . | TRBV7-6 | 12 | .
TGTGCCAGCAGCTTAGCGGGGGGGCTAACTGGAAACACCATATATTTT | CASSLAGGLTGNTIYF | TRBJ1-3 | . | TRBV7-2 | 16 | .
TGTGCCAGCAGCTTAGCAGGGGGCGACGCCTATGGCTACACCTTC | CASSLAGGDAYGYTF | TRBJ1-2 | . | TRBV7-8 | 15 | TRBD1
TGTGCCAGCTCCGGGACAGGGGTATTCGGCGAGCAGTACTTC | CASSGTGVFGEQYF | TRBJ2-7 | . | TRBV27 | 14 | TRBD1
TGTGCCAGCAGCACCGTGGGGGGGGGTGAGACCCAGTACTTC | CASSTVGGGETQYF | TRBJ2-5 | . | TRBV9 | 14 | TRBD2
TGTGCCAGCAGTTTAAAGGGGGCCGGGGATACGCAGTATTTT | CASSLKGAGDTQYF | TRBJ2-3 | . | TRBV27 | 14 | TRBD1
TGTGCCAGCAGTCGCCCCGGGACCGGGGAGCTGTTTTTT | CASSRPGTGELFF | TRBJ2-2 | . | TRBV6-5 | 13 | .
TGTGCCAGCAGTATTCCCTTAGTAAGCCCAAGGGAGCAGTACTTC | CASSIPLVSPREQYF | TRBJ2-7 | . | TRBV28 | 15 | .
TGCGCCAGCAGCTTGGGGGGGGCGCTGAACACTGAAGCTTTCTTT | CASSLGGALNTEAFF | TRBJ1-1 | . | TRBV5-1 | 15 | .
TGTGCCAGCAGCCCTGACACTTACAATCAGCCCCAGCATTTT | CASSPDTYNQPQHF | TRBJ1-5 | . | TRBV4-2 | 14 | .
TGTGCCAGCTCACCCCCCTCCTCCGGGGATACGCAGTATTTT | CASSPPSSGDTQYF | TRBJ2-3 | . | TRBV18 | 14 | .
TGTGCCAGCAGTTCGGACAGGGGGAGCGATACGCAGTATTTT | CASSSDRGSDTQYF | TRBJ2-3 | . | TRBV28 | 14 | TRBD1
TGTGCCAGCAGCTTTGACAGGGGGAATCAGCCCCAGCATTTT | CASSFDRGNQPQHF | TRBJ1-5 | once | TRBV7-8 | 14 | TRBD1
TGTGCCAGCAGCTTAAGATTGGGACAGCGAAATAATGAAAAACTGTTTTTT | CASSLRLGQRNNEKLFF | TRBJ1-4 | . | TRBV7-9 | 17 | TRBD1